The rows below give T cell receptor beta chains drawn from one sample of a study of cytomegalovirus exposure and HLA in healthy donors. Sequencing used immunoSEQ multiplex PCR; TCRdb keeps in-frame clones, though not all of them. The sample lists roughly 75,000 clones, around 85% occurring once. The sample comprised PBMCs. Every receptor here comes from a man in his thirties or forties in good health and CMV-seronegative. CDR3s include the opening cysteine and the closing phenylalanine or tryptophan. The D gene is left open where the match is weak. For some rows the clone size is stated as once, few or many, or as a class when expanded; others skip it.

v_call	d_call	j_call	clone_size	cdr3_nt	cdr3_aa
TRBV19	-	TRBJ2-3	-	TGTGCCAGTACCCCTGCGGAGGGAATCACAGATACGCAGTATTTT	CASTPAEGITDTQYF
TRBV19	TRBD1	TRBJ1-3	-	TGTGCCAGTAGTCGGGACAGCTTACTTGGAAACACCATATATTTT	CASSRDSLLGNTIYF
TRBV5-1	TRBD1	TRBJ2-5	once	TGCGCCAGCAGCCTATGGGACAGGGCAGGGGAGACCCAGTACTTC	CASSLWDRAGETQYF
TRBV14	TRBD2	TRBJ2-1	-	TGTGCCAGCAGCCGCGTGCCCGGGGCTAGCGGGGGGGCTGAGCAGTTCTTC	CASSRVPGASGGAEQFF
TRBV29-1	-	TRBJ2-1	-	TGCAGCGTGGACAGTTACTCTTCCTACAATGAGCAGTTCTTC	CSVDSYSSYNEQFF
TRBV10-3	-	TRBJ1-1	-	TGTGCCATCAGTGAGTCGACGGGGAACACTGAAGCTTTCTTT	CAISESTGNTEAFF
TRBV28	-	TRBJ2-2	-	TGTGCCAGCAGTCCCCCGGAGGGCTCCGGGGAGCTGTTTTTT	CASSPPEGSGELFF
TRBV6-5	TRBD1	TRBJ1-2	-	TGTGCCAGCGGCCAGGGGGCTAACTATGGCTACACCTTC	CASGQGANYGYTF
TRBV5-1	TRBD1	TRBJ2-2	-	TGCGCCAGCAGCGGTGGGACAGGGGGCTCTCACACCGGGGAGCTGTTTTTT	CASSGGTGGSHTGELFF
TRBV27	-	TRBJ2-1	once	TGTGCCAGCAGTTTACCCTCCGAGGGAGAAAAGAATGAGCAGTTCTTC	CASSLPSEGEKNEQFF
TRBV15	-	TRBJ2-7	-	TGTGCCACCAGCAGGCCCAAAAGAGTCCCGAAGTGGGGCGACTGGATTTTTTACGAGCAGTACTTC	CATSRPKRVPKWGDWIFYEQYF
TRBV5-6	TRBD1	TRBJ2-1	-	TGTGCCAGCAGCCCGCGGGACAGGGGGAGAAATGAGCAGTTCTTC	CASSPRDRGRNEQFF
TRBV2	TRBD2	TRBJ2-3	-	TGTGCCAGCAGTGAGACCCTAGCGGGAGTTGGTAGCACAGATACGCAGTATTTT	CASSETLAGVGSTDTQYF
TRBV7-9	-	TRBJ1-2	once	TGTGCCAGCAGCTTAAGACAGGCCCCTAACTATGGCTACACCTTC	CASSLRQAPNYGYTF
TRBV5-4	TRBD1	TRBJ1-5	-	TGTGCCAGCAGCCCCGACAGGGGCCTCAATCAGCCCCAGCATTTT	CASSPDRGLNQPQHF
TRBV11-2	-	TRBJ1-1	-	TGTGCCAGCAGCTTAGTCGCAGGTTGGAACACTGAAGCTTTCTTT	CASSLVAGWNTEAFF
TRBV11-2	-	TRBJ2-7	-	TGTGCCAGCAGCTTAGTGGATCTAAGACTTCCCTCCTACGAGCAGTACTTC	CASSLVDLRLPSYEQYF
TRBV6-5	TRBD1	TRBJ1-5	-	TGTGCCAGCAGTTCCCCGGGACAGGGGAATCAGCCCCAGCATTTT	CASSSPGQGNQPQHF
TRBV4-1	TRBD1	TRBJ2-6	-	TGCGCCAGCAGCCGCGACGGGACAGTTCTTATCTACGGGGCCAACGTCCTGACTTTC	CASSRDGTVLIYGANVLTF
TRBV7-9	-	TRBJ1-5	-	TGTGCCAGCAGAGCGGGGGGTACCGGCAATCAGCCCCAGCATTTT	CASRAGGTGNQPQHF
TRBV5-4	-	TRBJ1-1	once	TGTGCCAGCAGCTTGGGACAGGTGGAGGCTTTCTTT	CASSLGQVEAFF
TRBV4-1	TRBD2	TRBJ2-3	-	TGCGCCAGCAGCCCCCTAGCGGACCGGATAAGCACAGATACGCAGTATTTT	CASSPLADRISTDTQYF
TRBV5-4	TRBD2	TRBJ2-3	-	TGTGCCAGCAGGCATAGCGGGGGGAGCACAGATACGCAGTATTTT	CASRHSGGSTDTQYF
TRBV19	TRBD2	TRBJ2-5	-	TGTGCCAGTAGTGCCCTGGGGAGACTAGCGGGGGGGCGGGGAGAGACCCAGTACTTC	CASSALGRLAGGRGETQYF
TRBV30	-	TRBJ1-3	-	TGTGCCTGGATCCCCGGACTTATAGGAAACACCATATATTTT	CAWIPGLIGNTIYF
TRBV27	-	TRBJ2-3	once	TGTGCCAGCAGTCCCCCCCAGCGCTATTTTGATACGCAGTATTTT	CASSPPQRYFDTQYF
TRBV2	TRBD1	TRBJ1-3	-	TGTGCCACCTCCAGCCGCGACAGGGGATCCTCTGGAAACACCATATATTTT	CATSSRDRGSSGNTIYF
TRBV15	-	TRBJ1-4	-	TGTGCCACCAGCTCCCGATTGGGAGGTGAAAAACTGTTTTTT	CATSSRLGGEKLFF
TRBV2	-	TRBJ1-5	medium-sized	TGTGCCAGCAGTGAAGACTGGCAGGGGAATCAGCCCCAGCATTTT	CASSEDWQGNQPQHF
TRBV6-6	TRBD1	TRBJ1-1	-	TGTGCCAGCAGTTCGGGGACAGCTACTGAAGCTTTCTTT	CASSSGTATEAFF
TRBV7-3	-	TRBJ2-3	-	TGTGCCAGCAGCCCTTATATCACAGATACGCAGTATTTT	CASSPYITDTQYF
TRBV5-4	-	TRBJ1-1	once	TGTGCCAGCAGCTTGGACCTTCCCAGCGGGGCTTTCTTT	CASSLDLPSGAFF
TRBV19	TRBD2	TRBJ2-2	few	TGTGCCAGTACACTAGCGGGAGCGTTCGGGGAGCTGTTTTTT	CASTLAGAFGELFF
TRBV7-9	-	TRBJ1-2	once	TGTGCCAGCAGCCCGCAGCAGGGTAGGGAAGGCTACACCTTC	CASSPQQGREGYTF
TRBV9	-	TRBJ2-1	-	TGTGCCAGCAGCGTAGGCAGCGGCGGCAGCTCCTACAATGAGCAGTTCTTC	CASSVGSGGSSYNEQFF
TRBV28	TRBD1	TRBJ2-7	few	TGTGCCAGCAGTGCTCCGGGACAGGGAGGTTTTGACGAGCAGTACTTC	CASSAPGQGGFDEQYF
TRBV2	-	TRBJ2-1	-	TGTGCCAGCAGCCGACTGCCATCCTACAATGAGCAGTTCTTC	CASSRLPSYNEQFF
TRBV6-5	TRBD1	TRBJ1-1	-	TGTGCCAGCAGTTCCCGGGACAGAACTAAAGCTTTCTTT	CASSSRDRTKAFF
TRBV20-1	-	TRBJ1-2	-	TGCAGTGCTAGGCTCCGAGGCACCTTC	CSARLRGTF